The T cell receptor (beta chain) described here comes from a study of T cells after somatic rescue of genetic block. Germline lookup yields CDR1 SQVTM and CDR2 ANQGSEA. The CDR3 runs to 11 residues. The protocol was immunoSEQ multiplex PCR, while the TCRdb copy is restricted to in-frame clones and leaves out a portion. In the table there are approximately 67,000 clones, just over 90% of which are singletons. The sequence derives from a man aged 35 to 55. Input material: peripheral blood mononuclear cells (PBMCs). This chain links TRBV29-1 with TRBJ1-4; no reliable D call. Here the CDR3 reads CSTRAEEKLFF. The CDR3 DNA reads TGCAGTACCCGGGCGGAGGAAAAACTGTTTTTT.